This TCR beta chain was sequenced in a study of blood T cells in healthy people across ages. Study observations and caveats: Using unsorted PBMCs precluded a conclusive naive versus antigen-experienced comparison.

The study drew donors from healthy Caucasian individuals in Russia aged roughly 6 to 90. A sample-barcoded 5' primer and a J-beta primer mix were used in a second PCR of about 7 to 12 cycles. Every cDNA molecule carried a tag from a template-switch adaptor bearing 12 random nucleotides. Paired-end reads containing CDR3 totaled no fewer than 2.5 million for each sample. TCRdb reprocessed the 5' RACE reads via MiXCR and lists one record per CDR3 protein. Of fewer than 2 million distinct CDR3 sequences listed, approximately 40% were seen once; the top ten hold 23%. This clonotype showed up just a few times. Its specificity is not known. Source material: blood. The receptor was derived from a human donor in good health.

For the CDR3, the DNA is TGTGCCAGCAGTTTATCTTTGGGGCCCTCGGAGCAGTTCTTC. Amino acids: CASSLSLGPSEQFF. V is TRBV28 and J is TRBJ2-1; tentative D call: TRBD1 (5 bases). This CDR3 is built from 14 residues. V shed 1 base and J shed 10 bases, with 14 bases lying between them. Germline V gives CDR1 MDHEN, CDR2 SYDVKM.